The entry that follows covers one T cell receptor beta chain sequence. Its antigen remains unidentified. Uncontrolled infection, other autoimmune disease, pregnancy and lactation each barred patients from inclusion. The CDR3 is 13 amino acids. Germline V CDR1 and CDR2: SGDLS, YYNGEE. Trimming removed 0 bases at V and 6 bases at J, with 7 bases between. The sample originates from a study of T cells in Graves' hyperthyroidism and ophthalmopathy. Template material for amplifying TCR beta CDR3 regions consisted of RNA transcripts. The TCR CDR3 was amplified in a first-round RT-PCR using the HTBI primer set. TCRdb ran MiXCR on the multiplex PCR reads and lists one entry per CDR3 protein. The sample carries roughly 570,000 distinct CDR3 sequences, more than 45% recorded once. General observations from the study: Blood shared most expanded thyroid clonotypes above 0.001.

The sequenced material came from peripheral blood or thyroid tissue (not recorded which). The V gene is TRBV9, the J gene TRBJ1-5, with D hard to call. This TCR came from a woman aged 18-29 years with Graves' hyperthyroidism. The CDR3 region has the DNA TGTGCCAGCAGCGTAGGTCCAGCTCAGCCCCAGCATTTT. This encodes CASSVGPAQPQHF.